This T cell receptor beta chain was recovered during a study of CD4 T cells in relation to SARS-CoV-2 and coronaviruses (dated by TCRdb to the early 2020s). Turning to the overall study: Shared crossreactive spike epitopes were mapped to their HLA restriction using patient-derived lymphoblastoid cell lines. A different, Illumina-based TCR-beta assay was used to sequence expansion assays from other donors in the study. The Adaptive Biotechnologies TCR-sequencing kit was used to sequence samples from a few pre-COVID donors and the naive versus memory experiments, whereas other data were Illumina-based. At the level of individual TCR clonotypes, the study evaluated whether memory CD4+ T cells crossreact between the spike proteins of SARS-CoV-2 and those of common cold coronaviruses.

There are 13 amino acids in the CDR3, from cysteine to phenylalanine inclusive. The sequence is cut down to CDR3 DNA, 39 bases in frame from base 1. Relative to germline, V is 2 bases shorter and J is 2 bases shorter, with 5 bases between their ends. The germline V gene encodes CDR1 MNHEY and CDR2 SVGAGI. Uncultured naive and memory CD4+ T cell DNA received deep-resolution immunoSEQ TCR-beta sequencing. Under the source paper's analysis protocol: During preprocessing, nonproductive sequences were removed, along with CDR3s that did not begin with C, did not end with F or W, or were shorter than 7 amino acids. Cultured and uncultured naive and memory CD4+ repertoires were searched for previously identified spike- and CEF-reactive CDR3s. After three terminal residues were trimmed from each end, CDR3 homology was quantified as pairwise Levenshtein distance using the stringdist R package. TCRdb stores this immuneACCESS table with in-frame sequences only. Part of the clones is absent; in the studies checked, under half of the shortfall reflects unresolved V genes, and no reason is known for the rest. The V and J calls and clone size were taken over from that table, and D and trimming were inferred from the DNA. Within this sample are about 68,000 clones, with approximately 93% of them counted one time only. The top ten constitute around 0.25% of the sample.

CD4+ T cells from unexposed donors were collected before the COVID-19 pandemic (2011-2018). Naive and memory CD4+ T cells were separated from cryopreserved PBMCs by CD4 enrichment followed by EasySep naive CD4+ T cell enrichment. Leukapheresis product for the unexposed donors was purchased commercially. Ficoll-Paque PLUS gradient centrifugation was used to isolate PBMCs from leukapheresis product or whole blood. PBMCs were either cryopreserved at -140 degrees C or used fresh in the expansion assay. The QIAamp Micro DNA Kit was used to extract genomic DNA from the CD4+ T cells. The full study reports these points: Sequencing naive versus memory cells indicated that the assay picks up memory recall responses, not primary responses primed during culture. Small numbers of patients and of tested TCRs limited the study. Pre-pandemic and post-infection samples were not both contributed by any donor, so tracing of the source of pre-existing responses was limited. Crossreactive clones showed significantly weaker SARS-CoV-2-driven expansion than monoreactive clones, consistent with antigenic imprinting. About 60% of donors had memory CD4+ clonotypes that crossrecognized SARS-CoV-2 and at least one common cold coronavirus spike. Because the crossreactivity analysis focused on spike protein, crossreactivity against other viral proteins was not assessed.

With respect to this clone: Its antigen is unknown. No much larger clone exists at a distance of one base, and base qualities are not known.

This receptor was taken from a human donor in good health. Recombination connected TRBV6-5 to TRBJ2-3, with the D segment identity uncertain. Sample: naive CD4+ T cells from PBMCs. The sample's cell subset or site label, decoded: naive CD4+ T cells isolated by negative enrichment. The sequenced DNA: TGTGCCAGCAGTTACGGGCCCACAGATACGCAGTATTTT. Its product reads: CASSYGPTDTQYF.